The rows below give T cell receptor beta chains drawn from one sample of a study of blood T cell repertoires in COVID-19. The assay was immunoSEQ multiplex PCR, and TCRdb's table has in-frame clones only and misses some. The sample holds roughly 400,000 clones; 88% are singletons and the top ten take more than 2%. The source material was PBMCs or T cells enriched from blood (not recorded which). Receptors originate from a middle-aged woman with acute COVID-19. CDR3s include the opening cysteine and the closing phenylalanine or tryptophan. The D gene is left open where the match is weak. Rows may omit the clone size; those that give it use once, few, many or a size class.

V	J	D	size	DNA	CDR3
TRBV30	TRBJ2-5	TRBD2	.	TGTGCCTGGAGACTAGCGGGGGGAGTAACCCAGTACTTC	CAWRLAGGVTQYF
TRBV19	TRBJ1-2	.	.	TGTGCCAGTAGTAACCAGGGATCTAACTATGGCTACACCTTC	CASSNQGSNYGYTF
TRBV3-1/TRBV3-2	TRBJ2-7	.	.	TGTGCCAGCAGCCAAGATATGTCGGACAGCTACGAGCAGTACTTC	CASSQDMSDSYEQYF
TRBV2	TRBJ2-5	TRBD2	.	TGTGCCAGCGGACTAGCGGGGGGGCGCCAAGAGACCCAGTACTTC	CASGLAGGRQETQYF
TRBV5-6	TRBJ1-1	TRBD1	.	TGTGCCAGCAGCGTGACAGGGGTGGACACTGAAGCTTTCTTT	CASSVTGVDTEAFF
TRBV19	TRBJ1-2	.	.	TGTGCCAGTAAAGGGACAAACATTGTGGGCTACACCTTC	CASKGTNIVGYTF
TRBV5-1	TRBJ1-1	TRBD1	few	TGCGCCAGCTTCCCCGGGACAGGGCGGGGCGCTGAAGCTTTCTTT	CASFPGTGRGAEAFF
TRBV29-1	TRBJ1-2	.	once	TGCAGCGTTGCCCTAGGGGATGGCTACACCTTC	CSVALGDGYTF
TRBV4-1	TRBJ2-2	TRBD2	.	TGCGCCAGCAGCCGCCCTGAGGGGACTAGCAGAACCGGGGAGCTGTTTTTT	CASSRPEGTSRTGELFF
TRBV11-2	TRBJ2-3	TRBD2	.	TGTGCCAGCAGCTTAACTGGGACTAGCGGCCCAGATACGCAGTATTTT	CASSLTGTSGPDTQYF
TRBV29-1	TRBJ2-2	.	.	TGCAGCGTTGGGCTTCTGTCTTGGACCGGGGAGCTGTTTTTT	CSVGLLSWTGELFF
TRBV6-5	TRBJ1-2	.	.	TGTGCCAGCAGTTACTCCGTGAACTATGGCTACACCTTC	CASSYSVNYGYTF
TRBV10-3	TRBJ1-5	TRBD1	.	TGTGCCATCAGTGAGTCAGGACAGGGTCAGCCCCAGCATTTT	CAISESGQGQPQHF
TRBV27	TRBJ1-2	.	.	TGTGCCAGCAGTTTCCGGACAGCCGATGGCTACACCTTC	CASSFRTADGYTF
TRBV18	TRBJ1-2	.	.	TGTGCCAGCTCCCCGCAGGAAAACTATGGCTACACCTTC	CASSPQENYGYTF
TRBV10-3	TRBJ1-2	TRBD1	.	TGTGCCATTGATCAGACAGGGCTCTATGGCTACACCTTC	CAIDQTGLYGYTF
TRBV19	TRBJ1-1	.	once	TGTGCCAGTAGTACGGGCGGGGCTGCGGAAGCTTTCTTT	CASSTGGAAEAFF